A selection of T cell receptor beta chains follows, all from one sample in a study of T cells after yellow fever vaccination. TCRdb used MiXCR to reprocess the 5' RACE reads, holding one entry per CDR3 protein. In the table there are 200,000 or so distinct CDR3 sequences, approximately 6.8% of which are singletons. The specimen was CD4+ T cells sorted from PBMCs, collected on the day of the yellow fever booster vaccination. The receptor set was obtained from a man between 25 and 39 years old who received the YFV17D yellow fever vaccine. Both conserved end residues are part of each CDR3. Fields, in order: clone size, J gene, V gene, D gene, CDR3 protein, CDR3 DNA. A D gene is named only where the DNA matches it firmly. Only some rows state a clone size, as once, few, many or a class for expanded clones.

abundance: many
j_gene: TRBJ2-7
v_gene: TRBV7-2
d_gene: NA
CDR3aa: CASSLISTYEQYF
CDR3nt: TGTGCCAGCAGCTTAATTAGCACCTACGAGCAGTACTTC

abundance: many
j_gene: TRBJ2-3
v_gene: TRBV29-1
d_gene: TRBD1
CDR3aa: CSVTGVTLSSTDTQYF
CDR3nt: TGCAGCGTCACAGGGGTCACTTTGTCTAGCACAGATACGCAGTATTTT

abundance: many
j_gene: TRBJ2-2
v_gene: TRBV5-1
d_gene: NA
CDR3aa: CASSPGDYLVELFF
CDR3nt: TGCGCCAGCAGCCCAGGGGACTACCTTGTGGAGCTGTTTTTT

abundance: NA
j_gene: TRBJ2-2
v_gene: TRBV6-5
d_gene: TRBD2
CDR3aa: CASSYLVAGVYTGELFF
CDR3nt: TGTGCCAGCAGTTACTTGGTAGCGGGAGTTTACACCGGGGAGCTGTTTTTT

abundance: few
j_gene: TRBJ2-5
v_gene: TRBV7-2
d_gene: NA
CDR3aa: CASSFQSQETQYF
CDR3nt: TGTGCCAGCAGCTTCCAGAGTCAAGAGACCCAGTACTTC

abundance: few
j_gene: TRBJ2-5
v_gene: TRBV10-3
d_gene: NA
CDR3aa: CAISDRSYFQETQYF
CDR3nt: TGTGCCATCAGTGACCGAAGTTACTTTCAAGAGACCCAGTACTTC

abundance: many
j_gene: TRBJ2-7
v_gene: TRBV7-3
d_gene: TRBD2
CDR3aa: CASSLDGLAGSYEQYF
CDR3nt: TGTGCCAGCAGCTTGGACGGACTAGCGGGATCCTACGAGCAGTACTTC

abundance: NA
j_gene: TRBJ1-4
v_gene: TRBV29-1
d_gene: NA
CDR3aa: CSVLTGRNEKLFF
CDR3nt: TGCAGCGTCCTGACGGGCAGGAATGAAAAACTGTTTTTT

abundance: NA
j_gene: TRBJ2-3
v_gene: TRBV4-3
d_gene: TRBD2
CDR3aa: CASSHPPGLAGKDTQYF
CDR3nt: TGCGCCAGCAGCCACCCCCCGGGACTAGCGGGAAAAGATACGCAGTATTTT

abundance: NA
j_gene: TRBJ2-6
v_gene: TRBV7-2
d_gene: NA
CDR3aa: CASSSAIVSGANVLTF
CDR3nt: TGTGCCAGCAGCTCAGCCATAGTCTCTGGGGCCAACGTCCTGACTTTC

abundance: many
j_gene: TRBJ2-7
v_gene: TRBV28
d_gene: TRBD2
CDR3aa: CASRPTSGLYEQYF
CDR3nt: TGTGCCAGCAGACCAACTAGCGGGCTATACGAGCAGTACTTC

abundance: NA
j_gene: TRBJ2-1
v_gene: TRBV10-3
d_gene: NA
CDR3aa: CAISESPGNYNEQFF
CDR3nt: TGTGCCATCAGTGAGTCTCCGGGAAACTACAATGAGCAGTTCTTC

abundance: NA
j_gene: TRBJ2-1
v_gene: TRBV20-1
d_gene: NA
CDR3aa: CSARGRLSGSYNEQFF
CDR3nt: TGCAGTGCTAGAGGTAGACTCTCCGGCTCCTACAATGAGCAGTTCTTC

abundance: few
j_gene: TRBJ2-2
v_gene: TRBV12-3/TRBV12-4
d_gene: NA
CDR3aa: CASNWAGAGELFF
CDR3nt: TGTGCCAGCAATTGGGCAGGGGCCGGGGAGCTGTTTTTT

abundance: few
j_gene: TRBJ2-1
v_gene: TRBV19
d_gene: NA
CDR3aa: CASTQGLNLNEQFF
CDR3nt: TGTGCCAGTACCCAAGGTCTAAACCTCAATGAGCAGTTCTTC

abundance: many
j_gene: TRBJ2-5
v_gene: TRBV5-1
d_gene: TRBD2
CDR3aa: CASRGLAGGEETQYF
CDR3nt: TGCGCCAGCAGGGGACTAGCGGGAGGTGAAGAGACCCAGTACTTC

abundance: NA
j_gene: TRBJ1-1
v_gene: TRBV6-1
d_gene: NA
CDR3aa: CASRVEGDTEAFF
CDR3nt: TGTGCCAGCAGGGTAGAGGGGGACACTGAAGCTTTCTTT

abundance: NA
j_gene: TRBJ2-5
v_gene: TRBV7-9
d_gene: NA
CDR3aa: CASSSQRGIMGQETQYF
CDR3nt: TGTGCCAGCAGCTCGCAGAGAGGTATCATGGGCCAAGAGACCCAGTACTTC

abundance: many
j_gene: TRBJ2-2
v_gene: TRBV5-1
d_gene: TRBD2
CDR3aa: CASSLRASGIGGELFF
CDR3nt: TGCGCCAGCAGCTTGAGGGCTAGCGGGATCGGCGGGGAGCTGTTTTTT

abundance: NA
j_gene: TRBJ2-2
v_gene: TRBV4-2
d_gene: NA
CDR3aa: CASSGAGNTGELFF
CDR3nt: TGTGCCAGCAGCGGCGCGGGCAACACCGGGGAGCTGTTTTTT

abundance: few
j_gene: TRBJ2-2
v_gene: TRBV5-1
d_gene: NA
CDR3aa: CASSTGAPDTGELFF
CDR3nt: TGCGCCAGCAGTACAGGCGCCCCGGACACCGGGGAGCTGTTTTTT

abundance: many
j_gene: TRBJ2-2
v_gene: TRBV3-1
d_gene: TRBD2
CDR3aa: CASSQGLAAGELFF
CDR3nt: TGTGCCAGCAGCCAGGGACTAGCTGCCGGGGAGCTGTTTTTT

abundance: NA
j_gene: TRBJ2-5
v_gene: TRBV20-1
d_gene: NA
CDR3aa: CSASPDSQETRYF
CDR3nt: TGCAGTGCTAGTCCGGACAGCCAAGAGACCCGGTACTTC

abundance: many
j_gene: TRBJ2-1
v_gene: TRBV7-3
d_gene: NA
CDR3aa: CASSLGWSNEQFF
CDR3nt: TGTGCCAGCAGCTTGGGGTGGTCCAATGAGCAGTTCTTC

abundance: many
j_gene: TRBJ2-7
v_gene: TRBV28
d_gene: NA
CDR3aa: CASTGPLSSYEQYF
CDR3nt: TGTGCCAGCACAGGCCCACTTAGCTCCTACGAGCAGTACTTC

abundance: many
j_gene: TRBJ2-7
v_gene: TRBV15
d_gene: NA
CDR3aa: CATSRDTNIYEQYF
CDR3nt: TGTGCCACCAGCAGAGATACGAACATTTACGAGCAGTACTTC

abundance: NA
j_gene: TRBJ1-1
v_gene: TRBV12-3/TRBV12-4
d_gene: NA
CDR3aa: CASSSAPYDSAFF
CDR3nt: TGTGCCAGCAGTTCGGCGCCTTACGACTCGGCTTTCTTT

abundance: NA
j_gene: TRBJ2-2
v_gene: TRBV6-2/TRBV6-3
d_gene: TRBD2
CDR3aa: CASSPRTSGSVKGNTGELFF
CDR3nt: TGTGCCAGCAGCCCACGGACTAGCGGGAGTGTGAAAGGGAACACCGGGGAGCTGTTTTTT

abundance: NA
j_gene: TRBJ2-4
v_gene: TRBV6-1
d_gene: NA
CDR3aa: CASSEGTFTPLAKNIQYF
CDR3nt: TGTGCCAGCAGTGAGGGGACGTTTACGCCTCTAGCCAAAAACATTCAGTACTTC

abundance: few
j_gene: TRBJ1-5
v_gene: TRBV4-1
d_gene: NA
CDR3aa: CASSQDFTGQGPQHF
CDR3nt: TGCGCCAGCAGCCAAGATTTTACAGGTCAGGGGCCCCAGCATTTT

abundance: NA
j_gene: TRBJ2-1
v_gene: TRBV6-2/TRBV6-3
d_gene: NA
CDR3aa: CASSYGASSYRSYNEQFF
CDR3nt: TGTGCCAGCAGTTACGGGGCAAGTAGTTACCGGTCCTACAATGAGCAGTTCTTC

abundance: many
j_gene: TRBJ2-2
v_gene: TRBV20-1
d_gene: NA
CDR3aa: CSARQGDTGELFF
CDR3nt: TGCAGTGCTAGACAGGGTGACACCGGGGAGCTGTTTTTT

abundance: many
j_gene: TRBJ1-5
v_gene: TRBV12-3/TRBV12-4
d_gene: TRBD1
CDR3aa: CASSQRDRVFNQPQHF
CDR3nt: TGTGCCAGCAGTCAACGGGACAGGGTCTTCAATCAGCCCCAGCATTTT

abundance: many
j_gene: TRBJ2-2
v_gene: TRBV7-2
d_gene: NA
CDR3aa: CASSSTMKLFF
CDR3nt: TGTGCCAGCAGCTCCACAATGAAGCTGTTTTTT

abundance: many
j_gene: TRBJ2-5
v_gene: TRBV10-3
d_gene: NA
CDR3aa: CAISSGVRQETQYF
CDR3nt: TGTGCCATCAGTTCAGGGGTCCGACAAGAGACCCAGTACTTC

abundance: many
j_gene: TRBJ2-3
v_gene: TRBV7-2
d_gene: NA
CDR3aa: CASSLTRGNTQYF
CDR3nt: TGTGCCAGCAGCTTAACCCGGGGGAATACGCAGTATTTT

abundance: many
j_gene: TRBJ1-5
v_gene: TRBV20-1
d_gene: NA
CDR3aa: CSASSGPNQPQHF
CDR3nt: TGCAGTGCTAGCTCCGGCCCCAATCAGCCCCAGCATTTT

abundance: many
j_gene: TRBJ2-1
v_gene: TRBV6-4
d_gene: NA
CDR3aa: CASSQAEGNEQFF
CDR3nt: TGTGCCAGCAGTCAAGCGGAGGGTAATGAGCAGTTCTTC

abundance: many
j_gene: TRBJ2-1
v_gene: TRBV12-3/TRBV12-4
d_gene: NA
CDR3aa: CASSFWDPGIVYEQFF
CDR3nt: TGTGCCAGCAGTTTCTGGGACCCCGGCATTGTATATGAGCAGTTCTTC

abundance: few
j_gene: TRBJ1-4
v_gene: TRBV18
d_gene: NA
CDR3aa: CASSPGRDEKLFF
CDR3nt: TGTGCCAGCTCACCGGGGAGGGACGAAAAACTGTTTTTT

abundance: NA
j_gene: TRBJ2-2
v_gene: TRBV29-1
d_gene: NA
CDR3aa: CSVIYGPTSTGELFF
CDR3nt: TGCAGCGTGATATACGGCCCAACTAGCACCGGGGAGCTGTTTTTT

abundance: NA
j_gene: TRBJ2-1
v_gene: TRBV3-1
d_gene: TRBD2
CDR3aa: CASAGTSNNEQFF
CDR3nt: TGTGCCAGCGCCGGGACTAGCAACAATGAGCAGTTCTTC

abundance: many
j_gene: TRBJ2-7
v_gene: TRBV18
d_gene: TRBD2
CDR3aa: CASSRTSGRASYEQYF
CDR3nt: TGTGCCAGCTCCCGGACTAGCGGGAGGGCCTCCTACGAGCAGTACTTC

abundance: few
j_gene: TRBJ2-3
v_gene: TRBV19
d_gene: TRBD2
CDR3aa: CASRSPGGSDTQYF
CDR3nt: TGTGCCAGTAGGAGCCCGGGAGGATCAGATACGCAGTATTTT

abundance: NA
j_gene: TRBJ2-7
v_gene: TRBV6-5
d_gene: NA
CDR3aa: CASSYSGQTYEQYF
CDR3nt: TGTGCCAGCAGTTACTCGGGGCAAACCTACGAGCAGTACTTC

abundance: NA
j_gene: TRBJ1-1
v_gene: TRBV20-1
d_gene: NA
CDR3aa: CSARDRVSLNTEAFF
CDR3nt: TGCAGTGCTAGAGACAGGGTCTCTTTGAACACTGAAGCTTTCTTT

abundance: NA
j_gene: TRBJ2-2
v_gene: TRBV7-9
d_gene: NA
CDR3aa: CASSQSGHGELFF
CDR3nt: TGTGCCAGCAGCCAAAGCGGGCACGGGGAGCTGTTTTTT

abundance: NA
j_gene: TRBJ2-5
v_gene: TRBV7-9
d_gene: NA
CDR3aa: CASNPSGYQETQYF
CDR3nt: TGTGCCAGCAACCCCTCGGGGTACCAAGAGACCCAGTACTTC

abundance: few
j_gene: TRBJ2-5
v_gene: TRBV12-3/TRBV12-4
d_gene: NA
CDR3aa: CASSFGGAGKTQYF
CDR3nt: TGTGCCAGCAGTTTCGGGGGCGCGGGGAAGACCCAGTACTTC

abundance: many
j_gene: TRBJ2-2
v_gene: TRBV3-1
d_gene: NA
CDR3aa: CASSQDRGSTGELFF
CDR3nt: TGTGCCAGCAGCCAAGACAGGGGCAGCACCGGGGAGCTGTTTTTT

abundance: NA
j_gene: TRBJ2-3
v_gene: TRBV10-3
d_gene: NA
CDR3aa: CAISESRQGLRKDTQYF
CDR3nt: TGTGCCATCAGTGAGTCGCGGCAGGGGTTAAGGAAAGATACGCAGTATTTT

abundance: many
j_gene: TRBJ2-3
v_gene: TRBV5-6
d_gene: NA
CDR3aa: CASSLRSGSVYTQYF
CDR3nt: TGTGCCAGCAGCTTGAGAAGCGGCTCAGTCTATACGCAGTATTTT

abundance: few
j_gene: TRBJ2-2
v_gene: TRBV7-2
d_gene: NA
CDR3aa: CASSFEANTGELFF
CDR3nt: TGTGCCAGCAGCTTCGAAGCGAACACCGGGGAGCTGTTTTTT